The text below deals with one T cell receptor beta chain. This clonotype was picked up many times. The antigen this receptor binds is unknown. There are no base qualities to consult, and no much larger clone falls within one base. This entry comes from a study of T cell repertoires in cytomegalovirus infection (dated by TCRdb to the late 2010s). Regarding the research as a whole: The peptide stimulations were aimed at well-studied HLA-B-restricted epitopes as well as recently identified HLA-C-restricted CMV epitopes, whose presentation resists viral immunomodulation. Because public TCR beta signatures pointed to carriage of CMV infection together with the matching HLA type, the HLA type of each donor mattered for the analysis. Summary of the overall study and its limitations: The ex vivo response was dominated by HLA-C-restricted CMV-specific TCR beta clonotypes, which also provided the single most frequent clonotype in two of eight donors. In both this cohort and an independent approximately 400-donor cohort, the cumulative frequency of public TCR beta family members distinguished carriers of CMV infection plus the relevant HLA type.

The germline V gene yields SGHVS for CDR1 and FNYEAQ for CDR2. V is clipped by 5 bases and J by 10 bases, and the sequence between their germline boundaries is 20 bases long. Including cysteine and phenylalanine, the CDR3 has 14 amino acids. Here the CDR3 DNA is all that survives: 42 bases in frame from base 1. This specimen's treatment or condition label, per the study, means: in vitro stimulation with specific CMV peptide epitopes to enrich CMV-specific T cells. The listed sequencing device is Illumina HiSeq 1500. TCRdb reran the public reads through fastp at Q25 and MiXCR, keeping productive beta chains. CDR3 protein sequences are deduplicated, and each keeps its most common genes and DNA. In all, the sample holds 640,000 or so distinct CDR3 sequences, and about 33% of those were seen once. The ten largest clones add up to approximately 18% of the sample.

This clonotype was obtained from a human donor in good health (CMV status not recorded). Some clones in this sample may be carry-over from other donors' samples. This specimen was cultured PBMCs, taken from culture after CMV antigen stimulation. The chain is assembled from TRBV7-6 and TRBJ1-1, with the identity of the D gene unclear. The CDR3 in this case is CASSPPGAPLGAFF. The bases read TGTGCCAGCAGCCCTCCGGGAGCCCCTCTTGGAGCTTTCTTT. Extended through the reference TRBV7-6 and TRBJ1-1 proteins, this CDR3 yields the full variable domain: GAGVSQSPRYKVTKRGQDVALRCDPISGHVSLYWYRQALGQGPEFLTYFNYEAQQDKSGLPNDRFSAERPEGSISTLTIQRTEQRDSAMYRCASSPPGAPLGAFFGQGTRLTVV.